The sequence of this T cell receptor beta chain was determined in a study of T cells in women clearing cervical HPV infection. Points from the study as a whole: Repertoire richness, not evenness, was significantly elevated in CIN3+ cases versus controls.

Of note for this clone: Its antigen is not known. Sequencing ends 3 residues short of the CDR3 end; the germline J gene provides the rest.

The method was immunoSEQ multiplex PCR; TCRdb's version includes in-frame clones alone and lacks a portion of them. The data include 25,000 to 30,000 clones; the top ten clones carry about 3.7%. The germline gives CDR1 SGHDT, CDR2 YYEEEE. Deletions cut 5 bases from V and 7 bases from J, with 13 bases between. The CDR3 length is 13 residues. The specimen sequenced was blood buffy coat. This receptor was obtained from a woman aged 18 to 75 with a cervical HPV16 infection that either progressed to CIN3+ or cleared (not recorded which). The chain recombines TRBV5-6 with TRBJ2-1, with D perhaps matching TRBD2 (5 bases). CDR3 DNA, as far as it was read: TGTGCCAGCAGGACCGGGGTCTGGAATGAG. It is translated as CASRTGVWNE. The entire CDR3 protein reads CASRTGVWNEQFF. Full variable domain (rest looked up from reference TRBV5-6 and TRBJ2-1): DAGVTQSPTHLIKTRGQQVTLRCSPKSGHDTVSWYQQALGQGPQFIFQYYEEEERQRGNFPDRFSGHQFPNYSSELNVNALLLGDSALYLCASRTGVWNEQFFGPGTRLTVL.